These T cell receptor beta chains were read from a single sample in a study of T cell repertoires in cytomegalovirus infection. In TCRdb, the reads were re-called with MiXCR into one record per CDR3 protein. The data contain a few hundred thousand distinct CDR3 sequences, 15% to 20% of them singletons. The sequencing input was PBMCs. The receptors derive from a human donor in good health (CMV status not recorded). Some clones in this sample may be carry-over from other donors' samples. The CDR3 runs from the conserved cysteine through the conserved F or W. D genes are given only for firm matches. Only part of the rows carry a size: once, few, many, or a class if the clone is expanded.

j_call: TRBJ2-3; v_call: TRBV7-2; d_call: .; clone_size: many; cdr3_aa: CASSLALALADTQYF; cdr3_nt: TGTGCCAGCAGCTTAGCGCTAGCCTTGGCAGATACGCAGTATTTT
j_call: TRBJ1-1; v_call: TRBV7-4; d_call: .; clone_size: few; cdr3_aa: CASSLGLSGAEAFF; cdr3_nt: TGTGCCAGCAGCTTAGGCTTGTCGGGCGCTGAAGCTTTCTTT
j_call: TRBJ2-7; v_call: TRBV15; d_call: TRBD2; clone_size: few; cdr3_aa: CATSREKLADSYEQYF; cdr3_nt: TGTGCCACCAGCAGAGAAAAACTAGCGGACTCCTACGAGCAGTACTTC
j_call: TRBJ2-3; v_call: TRBV11-2; d_call: .; clone_size: .; cdr3_aa: CASSSNWRTPRTQYF; cdr3_nt: TGTGCCAGCAGCTCGAATTGGCGGACCCCCCGAACGCAGTATTTT
j_call: TRBJ2-1; v_call: TRBV7-7; d_call: TRBD2; clone_size: many; cdr3_aa: CASSLQRGRDNEQFF; cdr3_nt: TGTGCCAGCAGCCTGCAGCGGGGGCGGGACAATGAGCAGTTCTTC
j_call: TRBJ1-3; v_call: TRBV19; d_call: .; clone_size: many; cdr3_aa: CASSSLGLRSGNTIYF; cdr3_nt: TGTGCCAGTAGTTCCCTTGGACTGCGCTCTGGAAACACCATATATTTT
j_call: TRBJ2-1; v_call: TRBV11-1; d_call: .; clone_size: few; cdr3_aa: CASSINPRGEQFF; cdr3_nt: TGTGCCAGCAGCATAAACCCCAGGGGTGAGCAGTTCTTC
j_call: TRBJ2-3; v_call: TRBV5-4; d_call: .; clone_size: .; cdr3_aa: CASSFLPGTDTQYF; cdr3_nt: TGTGCCAGCAGCTTCTTGCCGGGCACAGATACGCAGTATTTT
j_call: TRBJ2-5; v_call: TRBV20-1; d_call: TRBD2; clone_size: .; cdr3_aa: CSAEREGETQYF; cdr3_nt: TGCAGTGCCGAGCGGGAAGGAGAGACCCAGTACTTC
j_call: TRBJ2-7; v_call: TRBV5-6; d_call: .; clone_size: .; cdr3_aa: CASSEQGKEYEQYF; cdr3_nt: TGTGCCAGCAGCGAACAGGGTAAAGAGTACGAGCAGTACTTC
j_call: TRBJ1-4; v_call: TRBV29-1; d_call: TRBD1; clone_size: .; cdr3_aa: CSVGRGRMSEKLFF; cdr3_nt: TGCAGCGTGGGCAGGGGGCGTATGAGCGAAAAACTGTTTTTT